Listed below are T cell receptor beta chains from one sample, sequenced in a study of preoperative IRX-2 immunotherapy in early breast cancer. Sequencing used immunoSEQ multiplex PCR; TCRdb keeps in-frame clones, though not all of them. The sample shows roughly 40,000 clones, 60% to 85% of them seen only once. The specimen comprised tumor tissue, sampled after IRX-2 immunotherapy. The receptors come from a human donor with breast cancer. The CDR3 runs from the conserved cysteine through the conserved F or W. D genes are given only for firm matches. The size of a clone is reported for some rows only, either as once, few or many, or as a class for expanded clones.

TRBJ2-1 | TRBV10-2 | . | . | TGCGCCAGCAGTGACAGGGGTACCCACTACAATGAGCAGTTCTTC | CASSDRGTHYNEQFF
TRBJ2-1 | TRBV7-6 | . | TRBD1 | TGTGCCAGCAGCCGGCCGGGACAGGGCCACAATGAGCAGTTCTTC | CASSRPGQGHNEQFF
TRBJ1-5 | TRBV19 | . | . | TGTGCCAGTAAGGAAGGGGGCAATCAGCCCCAGCATTTT | CASKEGGNQPQHF
TRBJ2-2 | TRBV6-8 | few | TRBD2 | TGTGCCATCAGCGCGGGACTAGCGTCCGGGGAGCTGTTTTTT | CAISAGLASGELFF
TRBJ2-3 | TRBV6-8 | . | . | TGTGCCAGCAGTTACACAAATCAGGGGCCAGATACGCAGTATTTT | CASSYTNQGPDTQYF
TRBJ2-3 | TRBV30 | . | TRBD2 | TGTGCCTGGAGTCCCCAGACTAGCGCTTTGAGCTTT | CAWSPQTSALSF
TRBJ2-2 | TRBV5-1 | . | TRBD1 | TGCGCCACCAGACGGGGGACAGGGGGCGCCGGCACCGGGGAGCTGTTTTTT | CATRRGTGGAGTGELFF
TRBJ1-1 | TRBV27 | . | . | TGTGCCAGCAGTCGCCCGCCGGGGGCGAGCACTGAAGCTTTCTTT | CASSRPPGASTEAFF
TRBJ1-2 | TRBV5-1 | . | . | TGCGCCAGCAGCCCGGCGGCCGGGACGCAGGGCTACACCTTC | CASSPAAGTQGYTF
TRBJ2-7 | TRBV5-1 | . | TRBD2 | TGCGCCAGCAGCTTGGTTCCAGCGGGAGAGGGCTACGAGCAGTACTTC | CASSLVPAGEGYEQYF
TRBJ1-5 | TRBV28 | . | TRBD1 | TGTGCCAGCAGTCCCGGAGACAGGGGCGGCAATCAGCCCCAGCATTTT | CASSPGDRGGNQPQHF
TRBJ1-6 | TRBV11-3 | . | . | TGTGCCAGCAGCTTGGTGGGCCAAAATTCACCCCTCCACTTT | CASSLVGQNSPLHF
TRBJ2-5 | TRBV12-5 | . | TRBD2 | TGTGCCAGCGGATCGTCGGGGGGGGGAGAGACCCAGTACTTC | CASGSSGGGETQYF
TRBJ2-7 | TRBV28 | . | . | TGTGCCAGCAAAATCGGTGGCTCCTACGAGCAGTACTTC | CASKIGGSYEQYF
TRBJ1-3 | TRBV6-8 | . | TRBD1 | TGTGCCAGCAGTTTGACCGACAGGGGAACTGGAAACACCATATATTTT | CASSLTDRGTGNTIYF
TRBJ1-4 | TRBV9 | . | . | TGTGCCAGCGCTAGGCCTAATGAAAAACTGTTTTTT | CASARPNEKLFF
TRBJ1-4 | TRBV10-2 | . | TRBD1 | TGCGCCAGCAGTGAGGGGACAGGTCGCGAAAAACTGTTTTTT | CASSEGTGREKLFF
TRBJ1-5 | TRBV6-8 | . | . | TGTGCCAGCAGCGCGGGACGCTCAAACAATCAGCCCCAGCATTTT | CASSAGRSNNQPQHF
TRBJ2-1 | TRBV12-5 | . | TRBD2 | TGTGCTAGTGGTTTGGGACTAGCGGGAGTAGATGAGCAGTTCTTC | CASGLGLAGVDEQFF
TRBJ2-7 | TRBV6-8 | . | . | TGTGCCAGCAGTTACTCCTGGGGAGATCGTTCCGAGCAGTACTTC | CASSYSWGDRSEQYF
TRBJ2-7 | TRBV5-1 | . | TRBD1 | TGCGCCAGCAGCTTGGAGGGGGCGAATCGCCTCTACGAGCAGTACTTC | CASSLEGANRLYEQYF
TRBJ2-3 | TRBV5-1 | . | TRBD1 | TGCGCCAGCAGCTGGGGACAGATCAGCACAGATACGCAGTATTTT | CASSWGQISTDTQYF
TRBJ2-5 | TRBV28 | . | TRBD1 | TGTGCCAGCAGTCGCTCAGGGGGAACCCAAGAGACCCAGTACTTC | CASSRSGGTQETQYF
TRBJ2-1 | TRBV30 | . | . | TGTGCCTGGAGTGTTGGGGGGCTCTCCTACAATGAGCAGTTCTTC | CAWSVGGLSYNEQFF
TRBJ1-5 | TRBV15 | once | . | TGTGCCACCAGCCGCGGGGGTAACAATCAGCCCCAGCATTTT | CATSRGGNNQPQHF
TRBJ2-3 | TRBV11-3 | . | TRBD2 | TGTGCCAGCAGCTCGGGACTAGCGGGCCTCACAGATACGCAGTATTTT | CASSSGLAGLTDTQYF
TRBJ2-7 | TRBV7-1 | . | TRBD2 | TGTGCCAGCAGCCAAGGGGGACTAGCGGGAGATCAGGAGCAGTACTTC | CASSQGGLAGDQEQYF
TRBJ1-6 | TRBV6-8 | . | TRBD1 | TGTGCCAGCAGTTACGGACAGGGTCGGTCACCCCTCCACTTT | CASSYGQGRSPLHF
TRBJ2-2 | TRBV7-1 | . | TRBD1 | TGTGCCAGCAGAACAGGGGGAGGATCCCCCCCCGGGGAGCTGTTTTTT | CASRTGGGSPPGELFF
TRBJ1-1 | TRBV5-1 | . | TRBD1 | TGCGCCAGCAGCTCGGGACAGTTGAACACTGAAGCTTTCTTT | CASSSGQLNTEAFF
TRBJ2-2 | TRBV5-1 | once | TRBD2 | TGCGCCAGCAGCTTGTTACTGCGGGGGGCCCCGAACACCGGGGAGCTGTTTTTT | CASSLLLRGAPNTGELFF
TRBJ2-1 | TRBV18 | . | . | TGTGCCAGCTCACCACCGGCAGGAAATGAGCAGTTCTTC | CASSPPAGNEQFF
TRBJ2-7 | TRBV6-1 | . | . | TGTGCCAGCAGTGAAGCGGGCAGGCTGACCTACGAGCAGTACTTC | CASSEAGRLTYEQYF
TRBJ2-1 | TRBV5-1 | . | TRBD1 | TGCGCCAGCAGCTTGGCCGGGTCAGGGGGCCTTGAGCAGTTCTTC | CASSLAGSGGLEQFF
TRBJ2-1 | TRBV18 | . | . | TGTGCCAGCTCACCAAACGCTTTCAAGGATGAGCAGTTCTTC | CASSPNAFKDEQFF
TRBJ2-1 | TRBV22-1 | . | . | TGTGCCAGCAGTACCATTCGGGGGAACAATGAGCAGTTCTTC | CASSTIRGNNEQFF
TRBJ2-3 | TRBV6-8 | . | TRBD2 | TGTGCCAGGAGCGGGGGTCGGAGCACAGATACGCAGTATTTT | CARSGGRSTDTQYF
TRBJ2-6 | TRBV19 | . | . | TGTGCCAGTAGTGTCCAGGGGGGAGGGGCCAACGTCCTGACTTTC | CASSVQGGGANVLTF
TRBJ1-5 | TRBV6-4 | . | . | TGTGCCAGCAGTAGGGACGCTAGCAATCAGCCCCAGCATTTT | CASSRDASNQPQHF
TRBJ2-5 | TRBV11-3 | few | TRBD2 | TGTGCCAGCAGACCACTAGCGGTTCAAGAGACCCAGTACTTC | CASRPLAVQETQYF
TRBJ2-7 | TRBV11-3 | . | TRBD2 | TGTGCCAGCAGAGACGCAGGGACTAGCGGGGTCGAGCAGTACTTC | CASRDAGTSGVEQYF
TRBJ2-2 | TRBV5-1 | . | TRBD2 | TGCGCCAGCAGCCCTAGGACTAGCGGGGGCCGAAACACCGGGGAGCTGTTTTTT | CASSPRTSGGRNTGELFF
TRBJ2-7 | TRBV10-2 | . | TRBD1 | TGCGCCAGCAGGGACAGGGGGAAATACGAGCAGTACTTC | CASRDRGKYEQYF
TRBJ1-3 | TRBV5-1 | . | . | TGCGCCAGCAGCTTGGACGTCTCTGGAAACACCATATATTTT | CASSLDVSGNTIYF
TRBJ1-2 | TRBV6-8 | . | TRBD1 | TGTGCCATCCGACCGAGTGGACAGGGGGCTAACTATGGCTACACCTTC | CAIRPSGQGANYGYTF
TRBJ2-7 | TRBV19 | . | TRBD2 | TGTGCCAGTCGAGCGGGGATAGCCTACGAGCAGTACTTC | CASRAGIAYEQYF
TRBJ2-5 | TRBV10-2 | . | TRBD1 | TGCGCCAGCAGTGAGTCCAGGGGGGAGACCCAGTACTTC | CASSESRGETQYF
TRBJ2-7 | TRBV7-6 | few | . | TGTGCCAGCAGCCCAAATGTAGTTAGCAACGAGCAGTACTTC | CASSPNVVSNEQYF
TRBJ2-1 | TRBV5-1 | . | TRBD1 | TGCGCCAGCAGCTGGACAGGAAGTTCTGACAATGAGCAGTTCTTC | CASSWTGSSDNEQFF
TRBJ1-4 | TRBV29-1 | . | . | TGCAGCGCCCCGAATCCAACTAATGAAAAACTGTTTTTT | CSAPNPTNEKLFF
TRBJ1-3 | TRBV5-1 | . | . | TGCGCCAGCAGCCTAGGAGGCAGCTCTGGAAACACCATATATTTT | CASSLGGSSGNTIYF
TRBJ2-5 | TRBV1 | . | . | TGCGCCAGCAGCCAAGCCACCGGGACAGGGGGCGTCCACCAAGAGACCCAGTACTTC | CASSQATGTGGVHQETQYF
TRBJ1-1 | TRBV14 | . | . | TGTGCCAGCAGCCAATACGGACCTCGGGCTGAAGCTTTCTTT | CASSQYGPRAEAFF
TRBJ1-5 | TRBV28 | . | . | TGTGCCAGCACTCAAGGGTGGGGCAATCAGCCCCAGCATTTT | CASTQGWGNQPQHF
TRBJ2-3 | TRBV15 | once | . | TGTGCCACCAGCAGAGATTTGGTTGGCGGGAAAGCAGATACGCAGTATTTT | CATSRDLVGGKADTQYF
TRBJ1-6 | TRBV19 | . | . | TGTGCCAGTAGCGTGGCAGGACATTCGAGCTCCTATAATTCACCCCTCCACTTT | CASSVAGHSSSYNSPLHF
TRBJ1-1 | TRBV2 | . | . | TGTGCCAGCAGCACGGGTCGCACTGAAGCTTTCTTT | CASSTGRTEAFF
TRBJ2-2 | TRBV29-1 | . | TRBD2 | TGCAGCGTTGAAACTAGCGGGAGTGGCACCGGGGAGCTGTTTTTT | CSVETSGSGTGELFF
TRBJ2-1 | TRBV19 | . | TRBD2 | TGTGCCAGTAGTCGTCGGGGGGGCAATGAGCAGTTCTTC | CASSRRGGNEQFF
TRBJ1-5 | TRBV6-4 | . | . | TGTGCCAGCACTCCTTGGGCACCGGGGCTATTGAATCAGCCCCAGCATTTT | CASTPWAPGLLNQPQHF